Described below is a single T cell receptor beta chain sequence and its context. The CDR3 sequence is 15 residues long. Looked up from germline, CDR1 is SNHLY and CDR2 is FYNNEI. Losses at the gene ends were 10 bases for V and 10 bases for J; bases not matched to a gene: 16. This entry is derived from a study of blood T cell repertoires in COVID-19. TCRdb's table, derived via immunoSEQ multiplex PCR, lists solely in-frame clones and lacks some. This table holds around 97,000 clones, approximately 89% found once. The specimen was peripheral blood. The gene calls are TRBV2 and TRBJ2-1, with TRBD2 matching over 10 bases. The receptor comes from a human donor in a cohort sampled during active COVID-19. CDR3 in amino acids: CATIETSGPGMEQFF. The CDR3 DNA reads TGTGCCACCATCGAGACTAGCGGGCCTGGTATGGAGCAGTTCTTC.